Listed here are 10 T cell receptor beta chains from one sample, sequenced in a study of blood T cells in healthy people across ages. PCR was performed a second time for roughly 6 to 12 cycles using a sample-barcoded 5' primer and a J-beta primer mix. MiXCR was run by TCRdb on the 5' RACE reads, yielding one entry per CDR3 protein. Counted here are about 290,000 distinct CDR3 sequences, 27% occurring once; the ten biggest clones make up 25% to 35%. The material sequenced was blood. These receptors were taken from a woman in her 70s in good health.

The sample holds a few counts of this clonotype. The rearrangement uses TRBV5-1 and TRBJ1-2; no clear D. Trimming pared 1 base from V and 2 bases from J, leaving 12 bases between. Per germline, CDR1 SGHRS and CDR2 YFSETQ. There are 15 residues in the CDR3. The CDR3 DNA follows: TGCGCCAGCAGCTTGTTCGACGGGAAGAACTATGGCTACACCTTC. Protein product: CASSLFDGKNYGYTF.

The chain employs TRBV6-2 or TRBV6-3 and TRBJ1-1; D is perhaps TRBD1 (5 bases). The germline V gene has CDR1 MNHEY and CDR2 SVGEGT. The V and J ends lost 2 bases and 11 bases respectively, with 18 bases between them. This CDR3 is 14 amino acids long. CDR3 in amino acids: CASSYVGTPGVAFF. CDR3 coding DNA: TGTGCCAGCAGTTACGTCGGGACGCCCGGCGTGGCTTTCTTT.

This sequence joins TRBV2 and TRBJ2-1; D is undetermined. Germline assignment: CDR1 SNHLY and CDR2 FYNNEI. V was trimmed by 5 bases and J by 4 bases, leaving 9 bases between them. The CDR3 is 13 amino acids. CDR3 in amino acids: CASSLYTYNEQFF. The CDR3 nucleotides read TGTGCCAGCAGTCTCTACACTTACAATGAGCAGTTCTTC.

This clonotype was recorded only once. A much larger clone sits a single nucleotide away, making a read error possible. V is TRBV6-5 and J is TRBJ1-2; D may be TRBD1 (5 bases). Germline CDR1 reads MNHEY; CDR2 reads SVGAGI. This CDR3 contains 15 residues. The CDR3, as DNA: TGTGCCAGCAGTTACTCGACCCAGGGTAACTATGACTACACCTTC. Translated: CASSYSTQGNYDYTF.

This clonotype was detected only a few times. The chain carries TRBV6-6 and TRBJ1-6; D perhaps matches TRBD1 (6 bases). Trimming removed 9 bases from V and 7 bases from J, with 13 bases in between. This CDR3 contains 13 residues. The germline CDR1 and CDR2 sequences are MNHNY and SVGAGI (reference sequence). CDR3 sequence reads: CARSRDMNSPLHF. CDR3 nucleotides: TGTGCCAGGAGCCGGGACATGAATTCACCCCTCCACTTT.

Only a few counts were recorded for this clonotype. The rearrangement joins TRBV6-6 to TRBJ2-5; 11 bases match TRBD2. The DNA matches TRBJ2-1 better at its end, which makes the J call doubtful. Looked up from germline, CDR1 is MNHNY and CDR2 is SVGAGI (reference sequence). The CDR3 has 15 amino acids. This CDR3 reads CASRGLAGGYNEQFF. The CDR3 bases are TGTGCCAGCAGGGGTCTAGCGGGGGGATACAATGAGCAGTTCTTC.

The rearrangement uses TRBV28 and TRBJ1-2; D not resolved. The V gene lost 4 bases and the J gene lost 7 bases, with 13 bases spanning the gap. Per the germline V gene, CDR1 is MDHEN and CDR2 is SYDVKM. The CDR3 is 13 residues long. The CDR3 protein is CASSSAPKSGYTF. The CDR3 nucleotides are TGTGCCAGCAGTTCCGCACCGAAGAGTGGCTACACCTTC.

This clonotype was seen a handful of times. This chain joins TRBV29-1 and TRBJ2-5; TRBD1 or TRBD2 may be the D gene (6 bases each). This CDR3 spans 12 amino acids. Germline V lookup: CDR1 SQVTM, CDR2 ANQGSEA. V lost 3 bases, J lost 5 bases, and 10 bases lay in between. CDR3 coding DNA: TGCAGCGTTGAGGGGGGCAGGGAGACCCAGTACTTC. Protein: CSVEGGRETQYF.

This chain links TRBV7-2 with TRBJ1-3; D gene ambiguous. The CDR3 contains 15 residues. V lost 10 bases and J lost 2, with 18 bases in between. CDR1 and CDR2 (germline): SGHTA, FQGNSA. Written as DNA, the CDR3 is TGTGCCACCTCCCAACAGACGGGAACTGGAAACACCATATATTTT. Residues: CATSQQTGTGNTIYF.

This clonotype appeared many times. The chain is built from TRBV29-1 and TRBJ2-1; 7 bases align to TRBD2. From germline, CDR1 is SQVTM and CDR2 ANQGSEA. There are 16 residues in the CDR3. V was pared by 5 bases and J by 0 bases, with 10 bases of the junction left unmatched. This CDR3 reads CSVYSSGSSSYNEQFF. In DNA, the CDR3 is TGCAGCGTTTACAGTAGCGGGTCAAGCTCCTACAATGAGCAGTTCTTC.